The sequence of this T cell receptor (beta chain) was determined in a study of blood T cell repertoires in COVID-19. Study information: The origin of the acute and convalescent COVID-19 samples was the United States, Italy and Spain.

Profiled with immunoSEQ multiplex PCR; TCRdb holds only in-frame clones, not every one. The sample consists of roughly 230,000 clones, 75% to 85% of them appearing once. This CDR3 has 16 amino acids. V shed 4 bases, J shed 7 bases, and the junction held 8 bases outside the gene matches. The germline V gene has CDR1 SGHNT and CDR2 YYREEE (reference sequence). The clonotype was recovered from a man aged 50 to 59 with COVID-19, enrolled during active disease. This chain joins TRBV5-4 and TRBJ2-2, with 12 bases identical to TRBD2. The specimen was peripheral blood. CDR3 sequence reads: CASSTASGGAYGELFF. DNA of the CDR3: TGTGCCAGCAGCACCGCTAGCGGGGGGGCCTACGGGGAGCTGTTTTTT. Based on the CDR3 plus reference TRBV5-4 and TRBJ2-2, the full variable domain is ETGVTQSPTHLIKTRGQQVTLRCSSQSGHNTVSWYQQALGQGPQFIFQYYREEENGRGNFPPRFSGLQFPNYSSELNVNALELDDSALYLCASSTASGGAYGELFFGEGSRLTVL.